The 7 T cell receptor beta chains in this list originate from one sample, sequenced in a study of tumor-infiltrating lymphocytes in primary liver carcinoma. Priming with a constant-region primer yielded TCR beta cDNA from about 510 ng total RNA. It was through three nested multiplex PCR rounds of slightly modified ARM-PCR that TCR beta libraries arose. A C-beta reverse primer was combined with TRBV1-TRBV30 forward primers in the first two PCR rounds, and each round had roughly 9 cycles. TCRdb used MiXCR to reprocess the multiplex PCR reads, holding one entry per CDR3 protein. The sample includes 55,000 to 65,000 distinct CDR3 sequences, 60% to 85% of them seen just once. From unsorted bulk tissue weighing about 20-33 mg, DNA and RNA were co-extracted. The sample taken for sequencing was liver tumor tissue from sampling region 2. Indicated subset: tumor region T2, inferior pole. The receptors here all came from a man in his forties with primary liver carcinoma and hepatitis B virus infection.

This clonotype was recorded many times. A read error is likely, as this CDR3 ends without the conserved phenylalanine or tryptophan. V is TRBV11-2 and J is TRBJ2-2; D ambiguous. CDR3 size: 14 residues. Germline CDR1 is SGHAT and CDR2 is FQNNGV. V was clipped by 5 bases and J by 3 bases, with 10 bases between them. CDR3 sequence reads: CASSTDSDTGELFL. DNA for the CDR3: TGTGCCAGCAGCACAGACTCGGACACCGGGGAGCTGTTTCTT.

The genes are TRBV11-2 and TRBJ2-7, with 8 bases matching TRBD1. After removal of 5 bases from V and 2 bases from J, the junction contained 8 bases not matched to a gene. The germline V gene encodes CDR1 SGHAT and CDR2 FQNNGV. The CDR3 length is 15 residues. CDR3 nucleotides: TGTGCCAGCAGCACAGGGACAGGCCGAACCTACGAGCAGTACTTC. It is translated as CASSTGTGRTYEQYF.

This clonotype showed up just a few times. Here the CDR3 omits its conserved ending phenylalanine or tryptophan, so a read error is the likely source. The limits of the CDR3 on the DNA are not certain, so only TCRdb's listed CDR3 is given. V usage is TRBV11-2 and J usage is TRBJ2-5. The CDR3 is 13 residues long, counting both termini. In germline, CDR1 is SGHAT, CDR2 FQNNGV. The CDR3 loop is CASSFQVGETQYI.

Concerning this clonotype: Because the CDR3 is missing its conserved closing phenylalanine or tryptophan, this is likely a read error. The chain uses TRBV29-1 and TRBJ2-3; TRBD1 matches at 8 bases. CDR3 size: 15 residues. Per the germline V gene, CDR1 is SQVTM and CDR2 is ANQGSEA. The CDR3 reads CSVAPQGAHTDTQYY. The CDR3 DNA sequence: TGCAGTGTTGCACCTCAGGGGGCCCACACAGATACACAGTATTAT.

For this clonotype: One end of the junction is discordant with germline, which a read error may explain. The genes are TRBV11-2 and TRBJ2-5, with D possibly TRBD2 on 6 matching bases. Germline-derived CDR1 and CDR2 are SGHAT and FQNNGV. CDR3 size: 16 residues. CDR3 DNA sequence: TGTGCCAGCAGCCAAACTCTTGGCGGGGTGAGAGAGACCCAGTATTTC. Translation gives CASSQTLGGVRETQYF.

About this clonotype: A read error may account for a junction end that differs from germline. The chain combines TRBV29-1 with TRBJ2-7; TRBD2 is a possible D gene (6 bases). The V gene's germline CDR1 is SQVTM and CDR2 ANQGSEA. The CDR3 is 12 amino acids. The DNA of the CDR3 is TGCAGCGTTGGCGGGGCCAGCTTCAGCGAGTGCTTC. Its protein product is CSVGGASFSECF.

A single count supports this clonotype. A read error may produce the germline difference seen at one junction end. CDR3 nucleotide sequence: TGTGCCAGTGAACCGGGAGGCTACAGTGAGCAGCTCTTC. Translation: CASEPGGYSEQLF. This chain connects TRBV12-3 or TRBV12-4 to TRBJ2-1; the match to TRBD2 covers 7 bases. This CDR3 comprises 13 residues.